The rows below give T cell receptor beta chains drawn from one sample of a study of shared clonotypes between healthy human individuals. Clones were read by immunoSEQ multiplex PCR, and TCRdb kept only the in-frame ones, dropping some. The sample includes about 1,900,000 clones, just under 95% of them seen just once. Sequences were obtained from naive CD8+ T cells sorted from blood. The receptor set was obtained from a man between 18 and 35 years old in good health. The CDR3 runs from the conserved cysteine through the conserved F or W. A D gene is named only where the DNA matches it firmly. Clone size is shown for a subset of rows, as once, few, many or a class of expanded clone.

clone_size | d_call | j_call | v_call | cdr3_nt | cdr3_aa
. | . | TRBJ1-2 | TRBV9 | TGTGCCAGCAGCGAGGGGGGTAGGGCGTCTCTTGGCTACACCTTC | CASSEGGRASLGYTF
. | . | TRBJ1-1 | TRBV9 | TGTGCCAGCAGCGTAGCGGACGGGAACACTGAAGCTTTCTTT | CASSVADGNTEAFF
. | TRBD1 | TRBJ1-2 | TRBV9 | TGTGCCAGCAGCGGGTTCCGGGACAGGGGTAAACTTTCCTATGGCTACACCTTC | CASSGFRDRGKLSYGYTF
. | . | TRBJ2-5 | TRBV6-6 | TGTGCCAGCAGTTACATTACCCCAGAGACCCAGTACTTC | CASSYITPETQYF
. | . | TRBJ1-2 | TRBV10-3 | TGTGCCATCAGTGAGGGGCGGTTCTATGGCTACACCTTC | CAISEGRFYGYTF
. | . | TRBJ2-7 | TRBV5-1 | TGCGCCAGCAGTCCCGGACTCTACGAGCAGTACTTC | CASSPGLYEQYF
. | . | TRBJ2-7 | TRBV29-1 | TGCAGCGTTGTGGGGGCTCACTCCTACGAGCAGTACTTC | CSVVGAHSYEQYF
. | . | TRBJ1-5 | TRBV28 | TGTGCCAGCAGTGAGGACAGCAGCAATCAGCCCCAGCATTTT | CASSEDSSNQPQHF
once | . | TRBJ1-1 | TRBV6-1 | TGTGCCACCCCTGAGGCTTTCTTT | CATPEAFF
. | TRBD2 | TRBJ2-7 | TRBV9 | TGTGCCAGCAGCGCCTCCGGGACTAGCGGCCCGAGGGGGGAGCAGTACTTC | CASSASGTSGPRGEQYF
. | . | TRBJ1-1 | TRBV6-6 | TGTGCCAGCAGTTACGCCCAGACAGGGAACACTGAAGCTTTCTTT | CASSYAQTGNTEAFF
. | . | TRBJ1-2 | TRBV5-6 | TGTGCCAGCAGCTTCTCAGGCGGAGGCTACACCTTC | CASSFSGGGYTF
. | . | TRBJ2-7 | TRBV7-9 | TGTGCCAGCAGCTTGGGGTTCGGGTCGGCAGGGGCCGAGCAGTACTTC | CASSLGFGSAGAEQYF
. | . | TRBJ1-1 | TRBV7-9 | TGTGCCAGCACTCCCGGGGGGGCGGCTGAAGCTTTCTTT | CASTPGGAAEAFF
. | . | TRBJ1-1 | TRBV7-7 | TGTGCTAGCAGCCAAGGGGTAGGGTATGAAGCTTTCTTT | CASSQGVGYEAFF
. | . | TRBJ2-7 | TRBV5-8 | TGTGCCAGCAGCTTGTTCGGGACGGACATCTACGAGCAGTACTTC | CASSLFGTDIYEQYF
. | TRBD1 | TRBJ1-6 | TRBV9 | TGTGCCAGCAGCGTCGAGGGGGCTTTCAATTCACCCCTCCACTTT | CASSVEGAFNSPLHF
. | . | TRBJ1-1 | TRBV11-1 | TGTGCCAGCAGCTTAGGTAGCGGGGGTAGCACTGAAGCTTTCTTT | CASSLGSGGSTEAFF
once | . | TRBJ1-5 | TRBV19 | TGTGCCAGTAGTATAGACAGGGAAGGGAATCAGCCCCAGCATTTT | CASSIDREGNQPQHF
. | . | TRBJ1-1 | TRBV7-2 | TGTGCCAGCAGACTCAAATTGGGGATCCAGATTGAAGCTTTCTTT | CASRLKLGIQIEAFF
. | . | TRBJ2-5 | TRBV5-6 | TGTGCCAGCAGCTTGGCAGGTAGTTCAGTGACCCAGTACTTC | CASSLAGSSVTQYF
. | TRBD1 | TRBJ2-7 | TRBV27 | TGTGCCAGCAGTTTACCGGGACAGGGAATCTACGAGCAGTACTTC | CASSLPGQGIYEQYF
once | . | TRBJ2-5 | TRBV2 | TGTGCCAGCAGTGAATCGGGAGCTGAGACCCAGTACTTC | CASSESGAETQYF
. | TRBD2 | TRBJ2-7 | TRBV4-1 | TGCGCCAGCAGCCAAGGCCCTAGCGGGGGGCGAGAGCTCTACGAGCAGTACTTC | CASSQGPSGGRELYEQYF
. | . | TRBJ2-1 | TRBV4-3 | TGCGCCAGCAGCCAAGATCTTGCGGGCACGTTCTACAATGAGCAGTTCTTC | CASSQDLAGTFYNEQFF
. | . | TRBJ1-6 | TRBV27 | TGTGCCAGCAGTTTCGCAGGGGTCAGAGGTTCACCCCTCCACTTT | CASSFAGVRGSPLHF
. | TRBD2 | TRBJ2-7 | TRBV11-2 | TGTGCCAGCAGCTTAGTCGGCGGGGGGACCTACGAGCAGTACTTC | CASSLVGGGTYEQYF
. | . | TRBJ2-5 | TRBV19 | TGTGCCAGTAATCGGGGCAGAGACCAAGAGACCCAGTACTTC | CASNRGRDQETQYF
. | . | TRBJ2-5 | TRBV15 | TGTGCCACACAAGACAGGCTTCAAGAGACCCAGTACTTC | CATQDRLQETQYF
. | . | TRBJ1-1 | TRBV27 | TGTGCCAGCAGTTTAGTGATGTCAGGGACTGAAGCTTTCTTT | CASSLVMSGTEAFF
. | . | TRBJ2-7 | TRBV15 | TGTGCCACCAGCTCCGGAGGGGCTTTCCTCGAGCAGTACTTC | CATSSGGAFLEQYF
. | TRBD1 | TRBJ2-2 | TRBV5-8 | TGTGCCAGCAGCTTCAGGGGGCCAGGGGAGCTGTTTTTT | CASSFRGPGELFF
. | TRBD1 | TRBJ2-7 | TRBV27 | TGTGCCAGCAGTCCGGGACAGTACTACGAGCAGTACTTC | CASSPGQYYEQYF
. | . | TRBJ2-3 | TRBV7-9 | TGTGCCAGCAGCCCCCCTGATTTAGATACGCAGTATTTT | CASSPPDLDTQYF
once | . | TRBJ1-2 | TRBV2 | TGTGCCAGCGGTGGGGCGACCGATAACTATGGCTACACCTTC | CASGGATDNYGYTF
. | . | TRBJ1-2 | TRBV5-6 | TGTGCCAGCAGCCGCGACACCTATGGCTACACCTTC | CASSRDTYGYTF
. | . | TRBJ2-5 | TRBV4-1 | TGCGCCAGCAGCGAAGAGGCTCTAGGTGGGACCCAGTACTTC | CASSEEALGGTQYF
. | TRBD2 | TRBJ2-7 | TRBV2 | TGTGCCAGCAGCGGGAGCGGGGGAGACTCCTACGAGCAGTACTTC | CASSGSGGDSYEQYF
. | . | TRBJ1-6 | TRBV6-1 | TGTGCCAGCAGTGAACGGGGCAGGTCCGCCTATAATTCACCCCTCCACTTT | CASSERGRSAYNSPLHF
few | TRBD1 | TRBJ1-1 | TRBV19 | TGTGCCAGTAGTAGGACAGGGGGCCTTATGAACACTGAAGCTTTCTTT | CASSRTGGLMNTEAFF
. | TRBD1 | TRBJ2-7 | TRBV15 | TGTGCCACCAGCAGGGACTGGGACAGGCCCGAGCAGTACTTC | CATSRDWDRPEQYF
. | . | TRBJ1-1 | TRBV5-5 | TGTGCCAGCAGCTTGTGGGACGGGAACACTGAAGCTTTCTTT | CASSLWDGNTEAFF
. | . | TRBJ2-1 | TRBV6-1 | TGTGCCAGCAGTGCGTCGGGGGAGCCTCTCAATGAGCAGTTCTTC | CASSASGEPLNEQFF
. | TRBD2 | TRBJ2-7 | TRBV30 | TGTGCCTGGAGCGTTAAGGGAGGGACCGAGCAGTACTTC | CAWSVKGGTEQYF
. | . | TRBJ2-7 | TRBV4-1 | TGCGCCAGCAGCCCGGCGAGGGCTTCTACCTACGAGCAGTACTTC | CASSPARASTYEQYF
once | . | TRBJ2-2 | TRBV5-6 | TGTGCCAGCAGCTTTGGCGGAGGAGGGACCGGGGAGCTGTTTTTT | CASSFGGGGTGELFF
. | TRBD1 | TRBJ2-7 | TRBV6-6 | TGTGCCAGCACCCAACTCTCAGGGGGCTACGAGCAGTACTTC | CASTQLSGGYEQYF
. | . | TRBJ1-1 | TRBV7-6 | TGTGCCAGCAGCCAGTCCGGAGACACTGAAGCTTTCTTT | CASSQSGDTEAFF
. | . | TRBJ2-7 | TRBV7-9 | TGTGCCAGCAGCTTTAGCGGCGCCTCGAACGAGCAGTACTTC | CASSFSGASNEQYF
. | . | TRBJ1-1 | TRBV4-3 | TGCGCCAGCAGCCAAGGCTATCGGACGGAGAACACTGAAGCTTTCTTT | CASSQGYRTENTEAFF